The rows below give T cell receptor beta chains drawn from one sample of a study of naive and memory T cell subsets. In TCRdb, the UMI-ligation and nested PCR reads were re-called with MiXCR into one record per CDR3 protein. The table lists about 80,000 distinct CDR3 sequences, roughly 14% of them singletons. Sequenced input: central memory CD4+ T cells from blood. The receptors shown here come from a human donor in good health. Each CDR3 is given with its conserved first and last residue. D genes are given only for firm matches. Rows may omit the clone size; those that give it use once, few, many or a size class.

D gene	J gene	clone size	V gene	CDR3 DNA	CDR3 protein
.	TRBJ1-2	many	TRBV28	TGTGCCAGCAGCCCGCGTGTCAGGGGTAGTCTGGACTATGGCTACACCTTC	CASSPRVRGSLDYGYTF
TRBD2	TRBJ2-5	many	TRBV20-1	TGCAGTGCTCTTGATAGCGGGGTTGAGACCCAGTACTTC	CSALDSGVETQYF
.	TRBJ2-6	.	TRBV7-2	TGTGCCAGCAGCCCGCCGGGACGAAGGGGCTCTGGGGCCAACGTCCTGACTTTC	CASSPPGRRGSGANVLTF
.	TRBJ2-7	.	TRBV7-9	TGTGCCAGCAGCTTAGAGGACCCAGGGCTGTACTTC	CASSLEDPGLYF
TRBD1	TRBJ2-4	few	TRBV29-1	TGCAGCGTATATCACAGGGGGCCCAAAAACATTCAGTACTTC	CSVYHRGPKNIQYF
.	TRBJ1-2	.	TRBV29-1	TGCAGCTTACTAGAGGGCTATGGCTACACCTTC	CSLLEGYGYTF
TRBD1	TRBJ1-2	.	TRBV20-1	TGCAGTGCTAGGGGGACAGGGAGTAGGAGCTACACCTTC	CSARGTGSRSYTF
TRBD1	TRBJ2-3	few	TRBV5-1	TGCGCCAGCAGCCGAGGAGGGACAGGGGGCCCAGATACGCAGTATTTT	CASSRGGTGGPDTQYF
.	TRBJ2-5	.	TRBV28	TGTGCCAGCAACATACGGCCCCAAGAGACCCAGTACTTC	CASNIRPQETQYF
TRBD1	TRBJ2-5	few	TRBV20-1	TGCAGTGCTGGAGAGACAGGGCGAGAGGCCCAGTACTTC	CSAGETGREAQYF
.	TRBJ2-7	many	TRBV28	TGTGCCAGCAGTTTCGGTGCAAATCCCTACGAGCAGTACTTC	CASSFGANPYEQYF
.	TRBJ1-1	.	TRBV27	TGTGCCGCCTACACCCCGGGGACCACTGAAGCTTTCTTT	CAAYTPGTTEAFF
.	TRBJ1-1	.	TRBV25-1	TGTGCCAGCAGTGAACCGGCGGCGGGGACTGAAGCTTTCTTT	CASSEPAAGTEAFF
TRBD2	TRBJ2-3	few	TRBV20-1	TGCAGTGCCCCGATCCTAGCGGGAGGTTCAGATACGCAGTATTTT	CSAPILAGGSDTQYF
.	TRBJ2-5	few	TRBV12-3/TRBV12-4	TGTGCCAGCAGCCTCCGCCGGGACACACAAGAGACCCAGTACTTC	CASSLRRDTQETQYF
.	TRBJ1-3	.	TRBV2	TGTGCCAGCAGTGAAAACGGAAACACCATATATTTT	CASSENGNTIYF
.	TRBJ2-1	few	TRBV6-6	TGTGCCAGCAGTTATGACAGACCCGGGGGTGAGCAGTTCTTC	CASSYDRPGGEQFF
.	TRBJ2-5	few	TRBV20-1	TGCAGTGCTAGAGATCCTCAGCGGGTGGATGAGACCCAGTACTTC	CSARDPQRVDETQYF
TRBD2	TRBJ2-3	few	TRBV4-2	TGTGCCAGCAGCCAAGCCCTAGCGGGAGGGGCAGATACGCAGTATTTT	CASSQALAGGADTQYF
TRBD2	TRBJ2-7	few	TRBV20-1	TGCAGTGCTGCGGGACTAGGCGACTACGAGCAGTACTTC	CSAAGLGDYEQYF
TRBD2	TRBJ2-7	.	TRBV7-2	TGTGCCAGCAACCCGGGACTAGCGGGAGCTCGCGAGCAGTACTTC	CASNPGLAGAREQYF
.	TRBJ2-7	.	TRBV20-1	TGCAGTGCTAGAGGGGAGGTCGGGCCTGGCGAGCAGTACTTC	CSARGEVGPGEQYF
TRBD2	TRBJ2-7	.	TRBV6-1	TGTGCCAGCAGTGAAGGGGGTAGCGGGAGGGCCCACGAGCAGTACTTC	CASSEGGSGRAHEQYF
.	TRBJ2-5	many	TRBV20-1	TGCAGTGCTAGGGCCCAGGGGTTGCGGGAGACCCAGTACTTC	CSARAQGLRETQYF
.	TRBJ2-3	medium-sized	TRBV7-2	TGTGCCAGCAGCTTAGAATCACTAGTGGGGTATACGCAGTATTTT	CASSLESLVGYTQYF
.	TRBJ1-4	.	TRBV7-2	TGTGCCAGCAGCCCAGACCGAGGAAGTGAAAAACTGTTTTTT	CASSPDRGSEKLFF
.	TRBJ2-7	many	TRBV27	TGTGCCAGCCTCTCCTACGAGCAGTACTTC	CASLSYEQYF
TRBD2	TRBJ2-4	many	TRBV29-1	TGCAGCGTTGATGCTAGCGGGGGAGCCAAAAACATTCAGTACTTC	CSVDASGGAKNIQYF
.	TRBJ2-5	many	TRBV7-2	TGTGCCAGCAGCTCCGGGCCCAACCAAGAGACCCAGTACTTC	CASSSGPNQETQYF
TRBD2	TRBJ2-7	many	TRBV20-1	TGCAGTGCCCACGTGATGGGAGGGAACTACGAGCAGTACTTC	CSAHVMGGNYEQYF
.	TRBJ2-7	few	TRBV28	TGTGCCAGCAGTGACCCGGGCTCCAGCTCCTACGAGCAGTACTTC	CASSDPGSSSYEQYF
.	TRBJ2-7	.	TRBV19	TGTGCCAGTAATGAGCAGGGTACCTACGAGCAGTACTTC	CASNEQGTYEQYF
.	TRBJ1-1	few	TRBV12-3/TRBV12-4	TGTGCCAGTAAATCCGTCACTGAAGCTTTCTTT	CASKSVTEAFF
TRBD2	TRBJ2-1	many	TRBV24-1	TGTGCCACCAGTGATCGCGGGACTAGCGGGAGCCATGAGCAGTTCTTC	CATSDRGTSGSHEQFF
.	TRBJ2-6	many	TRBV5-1	TGCGCCAGCAGCACCGACGGCAGGCCTGGGGCCAACGTCCTGACTTTC	CASSTDGRPGANVLTF
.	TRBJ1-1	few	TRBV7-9	TGTGCCAGCAGCTTAGGCAAGAACACTGAAGCTTTCTTT	CASSLGKNTEAFF
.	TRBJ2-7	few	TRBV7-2	TGTGCCAGCAGCTTAGCTACACTCCCCGAATACGAGCAGTACTTC	CASSLATLPEYEQYF
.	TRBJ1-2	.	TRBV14	TGTGCCAGCAGCTCAGACGCGATCTATGGCTACACCTTC	CASSSDAIYGYTF
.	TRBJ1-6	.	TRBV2	TGTGCCAGCAGTAACAGGGTTAATTCACCCCTCCACTTT	CASSNRVNSPLHF
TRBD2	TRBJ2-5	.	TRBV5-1	TGCGCCAGCAGCTCCTACGGAGACACTAGCGGGAGAGGGCGAGAGACCCAGTACTTC	CASSSYGDTSGRGRETQYF